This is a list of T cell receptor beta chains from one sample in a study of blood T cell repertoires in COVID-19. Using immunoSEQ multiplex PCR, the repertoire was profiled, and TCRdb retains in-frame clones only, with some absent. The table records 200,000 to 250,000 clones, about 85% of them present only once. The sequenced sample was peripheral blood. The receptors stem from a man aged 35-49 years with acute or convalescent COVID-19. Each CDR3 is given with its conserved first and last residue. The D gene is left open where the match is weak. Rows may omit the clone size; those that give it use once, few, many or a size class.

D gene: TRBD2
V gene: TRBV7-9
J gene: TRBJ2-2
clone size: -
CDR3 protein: CAGGGALDTGELFF
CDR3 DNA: TGTGCCGGCGGGGGAGCCCTCGACACCGGGGAGCTGTTTTTT

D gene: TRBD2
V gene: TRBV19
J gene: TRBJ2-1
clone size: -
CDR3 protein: CASSISVAGGQNEQFF
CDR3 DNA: TGTGCCAGTAGTATAAGTGTGGCGGGGGGGCAGAATGAGCAGTTCTTC

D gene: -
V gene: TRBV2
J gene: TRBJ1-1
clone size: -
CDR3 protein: CASSDEVNTEAFF
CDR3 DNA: TGTGCCAGCAGTGACGAGGTGAACACTGAAGCTTTCTTT

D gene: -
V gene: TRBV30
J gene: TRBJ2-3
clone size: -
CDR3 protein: CAWSVAALITDTQYF
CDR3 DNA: TGTGCCTGGAGTGTAGCTGCCCTAATCACAGATACGCAGTATTTT

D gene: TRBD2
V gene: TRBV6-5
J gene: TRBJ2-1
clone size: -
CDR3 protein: CASSRGLGYNEQFF
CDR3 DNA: TGTGCCAGCAGCCGGGGACTAGGCTACAATGAGCAGTTCTTC

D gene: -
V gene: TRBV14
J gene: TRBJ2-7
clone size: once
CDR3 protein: CASSQEEWGDEQYF
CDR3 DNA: TGTGCCAGCAGCCAAGAGGAGTGGGGCGACGAGCAGTACTTC

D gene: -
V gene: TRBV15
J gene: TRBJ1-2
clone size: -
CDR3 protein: CATSRDNRYGYTF
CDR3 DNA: TGTGCCACCAGCAGGGACAATCGGTATGGCTACACCTTC

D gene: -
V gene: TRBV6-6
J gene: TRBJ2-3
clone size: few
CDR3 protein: CASSYGQGTDTQYF
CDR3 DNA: TGTGCCAGCAGTTACGGGCAGGGAACAGATACGCAGTATTTT

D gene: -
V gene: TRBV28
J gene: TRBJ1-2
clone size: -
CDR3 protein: CASRQYNYGYTF
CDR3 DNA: TGTGCCAGCCGACAGTATAACTATGGCTACACCTTC

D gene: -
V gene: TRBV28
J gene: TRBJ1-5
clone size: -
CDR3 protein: CASSFQTTGGNQPQHF
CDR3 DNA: TGTGCCAGCAGTTTCCAAACGACTGGCGGCAATCAGCCCCAGCATTTT

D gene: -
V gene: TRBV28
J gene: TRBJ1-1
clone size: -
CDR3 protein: CASTTPGRVTEAFF
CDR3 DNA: TGTGCCAGCACCACGCCGGGGAGGGTGACTGAAGCTTTCTTT

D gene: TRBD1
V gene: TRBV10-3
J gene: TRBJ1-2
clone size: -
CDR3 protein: CAIGGTGNYGYTF
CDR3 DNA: TGTGCCATCGGGGGGACAGGGAACTATGGCTACACCTTC

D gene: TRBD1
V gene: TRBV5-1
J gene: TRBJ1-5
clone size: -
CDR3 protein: CASSSTGDSNQPQHF
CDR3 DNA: TGCGCCAGCAGCTCGACAGGGGATAGCAATCAGCCCCAGCATTTT

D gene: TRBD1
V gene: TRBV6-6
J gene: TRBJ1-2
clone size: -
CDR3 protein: CASSTQGANYGYTF
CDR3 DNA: TGTGCCAGCAGTACCCAGGGGGCGAACTATGGCTACACCTTC

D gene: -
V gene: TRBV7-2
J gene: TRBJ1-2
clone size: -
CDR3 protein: CASSLGGGRQTTYGYTF
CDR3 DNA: TGTGCCAGCAGCTTAGGTGGAGGAAGGCAGACTACCTACGGCTACACCTTC

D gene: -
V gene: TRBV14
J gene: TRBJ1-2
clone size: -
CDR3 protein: CASSQEYLQGGDYGYTF
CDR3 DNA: TGTGCCAGCAGCCAAGAATACCTGCAGGGAGGGGACTATGGCTACACCTTC

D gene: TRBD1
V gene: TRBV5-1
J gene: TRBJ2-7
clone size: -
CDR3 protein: CASSLAVGQGLSEQYF
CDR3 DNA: TGCGCCAGCAGCTTGGCCGTGGGACAGGGTCTTTCCGAGCAGTACTTC

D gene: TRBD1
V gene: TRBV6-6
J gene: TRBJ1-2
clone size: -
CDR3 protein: CASRGTGGYGYTF
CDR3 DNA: TGTGCCAGCAGGGGGACAGGGGGCTATGGCTACACCTTC

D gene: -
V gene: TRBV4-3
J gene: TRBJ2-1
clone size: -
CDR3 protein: CASSQVRILGGGTYNEQFF
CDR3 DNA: TGCGCCAGCAGCCAAGTTCGAATCTTGGGCGGGGGCACCTACAATGAGCAGTTCTTC

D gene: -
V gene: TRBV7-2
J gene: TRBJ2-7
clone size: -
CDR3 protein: CASSLSGIAQYF
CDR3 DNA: TGTGCCAGCAGCTTAAGTGGTATAGCGCAGTACTTC

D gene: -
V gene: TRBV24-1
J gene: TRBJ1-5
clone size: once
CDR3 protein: CATSDPTDSNQPQHF
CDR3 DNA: TGTGCCACCAGTGACCCGACAGATAGCAATCAGCCCCAGCATTTT

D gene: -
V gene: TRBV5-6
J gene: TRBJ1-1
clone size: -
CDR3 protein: CASRRDTLNTEAFF
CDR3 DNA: TGTGCCAGCAGAAGGGACACCTTGAACACTGAAGCTTTCTTT

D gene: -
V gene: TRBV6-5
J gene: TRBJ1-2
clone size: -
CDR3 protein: CASSSMGGGYGYTF
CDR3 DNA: TGTGCCAGCAGTTCGATGGGGGGAGGGTATGGCTACACCTTC

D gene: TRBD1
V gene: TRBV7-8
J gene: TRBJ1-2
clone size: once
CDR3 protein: CASSLVGAGTGIYGYTF
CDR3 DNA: TGTGCCAGCAGCTTAGTAGGAGCCGGGACAGGGATCTATGGCTACACCTTC